These 5 T cell receptor beta chains were sequenced from one sample in a study of OX40 agonist ivuxolimab in advanced cancers. The library was built by means of the immunoSEQ multiplex PCR assay. Imported from immuneACCESS, the table was reduced by TCRdb to in-frame sequences with V and J called. These copies leave out some clones; in studies compared against another copy, an unresolved V gene accounts for under half, and the cause of the remainder is not known. This sample comprises roughly 92,000 clones, roughly 89% of them detected only once. Of the sample, roughly 0.16% falls within the top ten clones. Sequences were derived from CD4+ or CD8+ T cells sorted from blood, sampled in a trial of the OX40 agonist ivuxolimab. The receptors originated from an adult with an advanced solid tumor such as melanoma, head and neck, liver or kidney cancer.

Worth noting for this clone: Other DNA sequences within the sample encode an identical CDR3. The genes are TRBV28 and TRBJ2-4; D unclear. Trimming removed 2 bases at V and 5 bases at J, with 4 bases between. The CDR3 consists of 12 residues. The germline V gene encodes CDR1 MDHEN and CDR2 SYDVKM. The CDR3 loop is CASSLGENIQYF. CDR3 in DNA: TGTGCCAGCAGTTTAGGTGAAAACATTCAGTACTTC.

J is TRBJ1-3 and V is TRBV6-6, with 7 bases lining up with TRBD1. Germline V lookup: CDR1 MNHNY, CDR2 SVGAGI (reference sequence). V trimming: 6 bases; J trimming: 3 bases; junction bases outside the gene matches: 5. The CDR3 has 14 residues. CDR3: CASSPGTVGNTIYF. The CDR3 DNA follows: TGTGCCAGCAGCCCCGGGACAGTTGGAAACACCATATATTTT.

With respect to this clone: In the same sample, other DNA sequences code for this CDR3. This sequence joins TRBV2 and TRBJ2-7, with TRBD1 as a possible D gene (5 bases). Germline CDR1 SNHLY, CDR2 FYNNEI. Trimming removed 7 bases from V and 0 bases from J, with 10 bases in between. The CDR3 is 13 residues long. The CDR3 loop reads CASTRTLSYEQYF. The CDR3 nucleotides are TGTGCCAGCACCCGGACACTCTCCTACGAGCAGTACTTC.

The rearrangement links TRBV5-4 to TRBJ2-5; 14 nucleotides agree with TRBD2. The J segment lost 4 bases and the V segment lost 1 base, leaving 6 bases of the junction unmatched. CDR1 is SGHNT, CDR2 YYREEE, per germline (reference sequence). The CDR3 consists of 17 residues. CDR3 loop: CASSLMGLAGVRETQYF. The CDR3 DNA reads as TGTGCCAGCAGCTTGATGGGACTAGCGGGAGTTAGAGAGACCCAGTACTTC.

This chain connects TRBV5-4 to TRBJ2-7; the D is unclear. The CDR3 totals 13 residues. CDR1 is SGHNT and CDR2 is YYREEE in the germline V gene (reference sequence). Trimming pared 3 bases from V and 4 bases from J, leaving 11 bases between. The CDR3: CASSSGSRYEQYF. The CDR3 DNA follows: TGTGCCAGCAGCTCGGGCAGTAGGTACGAGCAGTACTTC.